The 32 T cell receptor beta chains below come from one sample, sequenced in a study of OX40 agonist ivuxolimab in advanced cancers. Libraries were prepared by immunoSEQ multiplex PCR; TCRdb keeps only in-frame clonotypes and omits some of them. This table holds roughly 79,000 clones, 91% found once. The material was CD4+ or CD8+ T cells sorted from blood, obtained in a trial of the OX40 agonist ivuxolimab. The receptors shown here come from an adult with an advanced solid tumor such as melanoma, head and neck, liver or kidney cancer.

The chain is built from TRBV11-2 and TRBJ1-3; maybe TRBD1 (5 bases). CDR1 and CDR2 (germline): SGHAT, FQNNGV. V lost 5 bases and J 5 bases, leaving 10 bases between the germline ends. This CDR3 is built from 13 residues. The CDR3 DNA is TGTGCCAGCAGCGCCGCGGGACGAAACACCATATATTTT. The encoded protein is CASSAAGRNTIYF.

A single count supports this clone. V gene TRBV19 combines with J gene TRBJ2-7; TRBD1 might be the D (5 bases). With 1 base removed from V and 7 bases from J, the gap between germline ends came to 20 bases. Germline assignment: CDR1 LNHDA and CDR2 SQIVND (reference sequence). The CDR3 totals 16 residues. The DNA for the CDR3 is TGTGCCAGTAGTATAGTATGGACACCCCAACTCCCGGAGCAGTACTTC. This gives the protein CASSIVWTPQLPEQYF.

The J gene is TRBJ2-5, the V gene TRBV7-2; D remains ambiguous. This CDR3 region has 13 residues. CDR1 and CDR2 (germline): SGHTA, FQGNSA. V was cut by 5 bases and J by 1 base, with 8 bases left in between. CDR3 in DNA: TGTGCCAGCAGCCGGTCGAGCCAAGAGACCCAGTACTTC. As protein: CASSRSSQETQYF.

The gene calls are TRBV28 and TRBJ1-4; D not resolved. Germline V gene lookup returns CDR1 MDHEN and CDR2 SYDVKM. The CDR3 covers 16 residues. Trimming cost V 4 bases and J 4 bases, with 16 bases left between them. The DNA for the CDR3 is TGTGCCAGCAGTTCCCAAGTGGGAGTCGGTAATGAAAAACTGTTTTTT. Amino acid sequence: CASSSQVGVGNEKLFF.

The V and J genes are TRBV5-1 and TRBJ1-5; maybe TRBD1 (6 bases). This CDR3 contains 13 residues. With 6 bases removed from V and 4 bases from J, the gap between germline ends came to 11 bases. Looked up from germline, CDR1 is SGHRS and CDR2 is YFSETQ. The CDR3 loop reads CASKEGVNQPQHF. CDR3 nucleotide sequence: TGCGCCAGCAAGGAGGGGGTTAATCAGCCCCAGCATTTT.

The rearrangement links TRBV6-5 to TRBJ1-1, with a possible D match to TRBD1 (5 bases). Germline loops: CDR1 MNHEY, CDR2 SVGAGI. V dropped 0 bases and J dropped 2 bases, with 13 bases sitting between them. This CDR3 has 16 residues. This CDR3 reads CASSYSYKGPNTEAFF. The CDR3 nucleotides are TGTGCCAGCAGTTACTCTTATAAGGGACCCAACACTGAAGCTTTCTTT.

The V and J genes are TRBV21-1 and TRBJ2-7; TRBD1 is taken as the D call from the table, unchecked against the DNA. TRBV21-1 is annotated as a pseudogene. The CDR3 is 15 residues long. CDR3 DNA sequence: TGTGCCAGCAGCAAAATACAGGGGAGCTCCTACGAGCAGTACTTC. Protein sequence: CASSKIQGSSYEQYF.

The V call is TRBV7-3, the J call TRBJ2-3; 9 nucleotides line up with TRBD1. The CDR3 runs 20 residues. The germline V gene has CDR1 SGHTA and CDR2 FQGTGA. The trim removed 8 bases at V and 6 bases at J, leaving 27 bases unmatched. This CDR3 is CASGPLASPIPGQGADTQYF. The CDR3 nucleotides read TGTGCCAGCGGACCATTGGCCTCTCCCATACCGGGACAGGGTGCGGATACGCAGTATTTT.

The chain is built from TRBV30 and TRBJ1-3; no firm D call. Trimming removed 1 base from V and 0 bases from J, with 4 bases in between. The CDR3 consists of 13 residues. CDR1 and CDR2 from the germline V gene are GTSNPN and SVGIG (reference sequence). In DNA, the CDR3 is TGTGCCTGGAGTGGAAACTCTGGAAACACCATATATTTT. As protein: CAWSGNSGNTIYF.

The J gene is TRBJ2-3, the V gene TRBV9; 7 bases agree with TRBD1. The trim removed 1 base at V and 4 bases at J, leaving 6 bases unmatched. The CDR3 extends over 15 amino acids. Germline V gene lookup returns CDR1 SGDLS and CDR2 YYNGEE. The CDR3 sequence is CASSVSGQVPDTQYF. In DNA form, the CDR3 reads TGTGCCAGCAGCGTAAGCGGACAGGTCCCAGATACGCAGTATTTT.

V is TRBV5-8 and J is TRBJ2-5; 10 bases align to TRBD2. This CDR3 contains 15 residues. The junction had 6 bases not matched to a gene; V was cut back by 0 bases and J by 7 bases. Germline lookup yields CDR1 SGHTS and CDR2 YDEGEE. The DNA of the CDR3 is TGTGCCAGCAGCTTGGCCGGGGAGCGGGAGGGGACCCAGTACTTC. Translating it yields CASSLAGEREGTQYF.

The CDR3 here is CASSEAGGGREETQYF. The CDR3 region has the DNA TGTGCCAGCAGTGAAGCAGGCGGAGGTAGGGAAGAGACCCAGTACTTC. The chain is built from TRBV6-1 and TRBJ2-5; tentative D call: TRBD2 (5 bases). CDR3 length: 16 residues. The germline V and J ends were trimmed by 0 bases and 3 bases, with 14 bases remaining between them. Germline loops: CDR1 MNHNS, CDR2 SASEGT.

The V and J genes are TRBV19 and TRBJ2-3; D remains unclear. Germline lookup yields CDR1 LNHDA and CDR2 SQIVND (reference sequence). The V gene lost 9 bases and the J gene lost 2 bases, with 12 bases spanning the gap. The CDR3 sequence is 13 residues long. The CDR3 here is CASRGPLTDTQYF. The CDR3 coding sequence is TGTGCCAGCCGAGGCCCGCTCACAGATACGCAGTATTTT.

This chain connects TRBV30 to TRBJ1-1, with D possibly being TRBD1 (5 bases). CDR3 length equals 13 residues. CDR1 is GTSNPN, CDR2 SVGIG, per germline (reference sequence). Deletions cut 3 bases from V and 0 bases from J, with 8 bases between. CDR3 DNA: TGTGCCTGGAGGGAGACAGTGAACACTGAAGCTTTCTTT. Translating it yields CAWRETVNTEAFF. The full variable domain, in which reference TRBV30 and TRBJ1-1 provide the parts outside the CDR3, is SQTIHQWPATLVQPVGSPLSLECTVEGTSNPNLYWYRQAAGRGLQLLFYSVGIGQISSEVPQNLSASRPQDRQFILSSKKLLLSDSGFYLCAWRETVNTEAFFGQGTRLTVV.

V is TRBV28 and J is TRBJ2-2; D not certain. Trimming pared 7 bases from V and 7 bases from J, leaving 13 bases between. This CDR3 is 13 amino acids long. Germline assignment: CDR1 MDHEN and CDR2 SYDVKM. The CDR3 DNA follows: TGTGCCAGCATCCAACATGGCAGCGGGGAGCTGTTTTTT. Translated, it gives CASIQHGSGELFF. Combining the CDR3 with reference TRBV28 and TRBJ2-2 gives the whole variable domain DVKVTQSSRYLVKRTGEKVFLECVQDMDHENMFWYRQDPGLGLRLIYFSYDVKMKEKGDIPEGYSVSREKKERFSLILESASTNQTSMYLCASIQHGSGELFFGEGSRLTVL.

V usage is TRBV25-1 and J usage is TRBJ1-3; D is unresolved. The CDR3 length is 16 residues. The V gene lost 6 bases and the J gene lost 0 bases, with 15 bases spanning the gap. The germline gives CDR1 MGHDK, CDR2 SYGVNS. CDR3: CASRAASKDSGNTIYF. The CDR3 DNA is TGTGCCAGCAGAGCAGCCTCGAAGGACTCTGGAAACACCATATATTTT.

This chain links TRBV6-1 with TRBJ1-5; D not certain. This CDR3 comprises 16 residues. Germline lookup yields CDR1 MNHNS and CDR2 SASEGT. The V end was cut by 2 bases, the J end by 0 bases, with 11 bases between. The CDR3 spells CASSEMRHPSNQPQHF. CDR3 in DNA: TGTGCCAGCAGTGAAATGAGGCACCCTAGCAATCAGCCCCAGCATTTT.

The CDR3, as DNA: TGTGCCAGTAGTATCTTGTCCGGTCAGGGGAACACTGAAGCTTTCTTT. Residues: CASSILSGQGNTEAFF. The chain employs TRBV19 and TRBJ1-1, with a weak D call TRBD1 (5 bases). V lost 3 bases, J lost 1 base, and 15 bases lay in between. The CDR3 spans 16 residues. Germline V lookup: CDR1 LNHDA, CDR2 SQIVND (reference sequence).

The V and J genes are TRBV6-6 and TRBJ2-5; D ambiguous. The V end was cut by 5 bases, the J end by 0 bases, with 7 bases between. CDR1 is MNHNY, CDR2 SVGAGI, per germline (reference sequence). The CDR3 is 13 amino acids. CDR3 protein: CASSRAHQETQYF. Written as DNA, the CDR3 is TGTGCCAGCAGTCGAGCCCACCAAGAGACCCAGTACTTC.

The CDR3 DNA follows: TGTGCCAGCAGCCTACAGGGCGTTCCTACCTACGAGCAGTACTTC. Protein sequence: CASSLQGVPTYEQYF. The chain uses TRBV27 and TRBJ2-7, with D possibly being TRBD1 (6 bases). Germline V gene data show CDR1 as MNHEY and CDR2 as SMNVEV (reference sequence). The CDR3 contains 15 residues. Trimming removed 6 bases at V and 2 bases at J, with 17 bases between.

The genes are TRBV7-3 and TRBJ2-3; TRBD2 matches 8 bases. Losses at the gene ends were 5 bases for V and 9 bases for J; bases not matched to a gene: 13. Per the germline V gene, CDR1 is SGHTA and CDR2 is FQGTGA. The length of the CDR3 is 15 residues. CDR3 nucleotides: TGTGCCAGCAGCAAAGCGGGAGTGGTGAGTGAAACGCAGTATTTT. It codes for CASSKAGVVSETQYF. The variable domain in full, with the rest retrieved from reference TRBV7-3 and TRBJ2-3, is GAGVSQTPSNKVTEKGKYVELRCDPISGHTALYWYRQSLGQGPEFLIYFQGTGAADDSGLPNDRFFAVRPEGSVSTLKIQRTERGDSAVYLCASSKAGVVSETQYFGPGTRLTVL.

V usage is TRBV11-2 and J usage is TRBJ2-1; TRBD1 agrees at 12 bases. This CDR3 has 14 amino acids. Germline V gene sequence: CDR1 SGHAT, CDR2 FQNNGV. V shed 4 bases, J shed 9 bases, and the junction held 4 bases outside the gene matches. Written as DNA, the CDR3 is TGTGCCAGCAGCTCGGGACAGGGGGCTGGTGAGCAGTTCTTC. Translation: CASSSGQGAGEQFF.

V usage is TRBV4-2 and J usage is TRBJ2-7; maybe TRBD2 (6 bases). The CDR3 is 16 amino acids. CDR1 is LGHNA and CDR2 is YNFKEQ in the germline V gene. Trimming stripped 3 bases from V and 1 base from J, with 16 bases between. CDR3 protein: CASSQGLRGGSYEQYF. The DNA for the CDR3 is TGTGCCAGCAGCCAGGGGTTGAGGGGAGGTTCCTACGAGCAGTACTTC.

The chain joins TRBV7-9 to TRBJ2-6; TRBD1 matches 9 bases. V trimming: 10 bases; J trimming: 0 bases; junction bases outside the gene matches: 7. The CDR3 spans 16 residues. Per the germline V gene, CDR1 is SEHNR and CDR2 is FQNEAQ (reference sequence). CDR3: CATGDRATSGANVLTF. Here the CDR3 DNA reads TGTGCCACCGGGGACAGGGCAACCTCTGGGGCCAACGTCCTGACTTTC. The full variable domain, rest sourced from reference TRBV7-9 and TRBJ2-6, is DTGVSQNPRHKITKRGQNVTFRCDPISEHNRLYWYRQTLGQGPEFLTYFQNEAQLEKSRLLSDRFSAERPKGSFSTLEIQRTEQGDSAMYLCATGDRATSGANVLTFGAGSRLTVL.

CDR3 sequence: CASSLVGQGGTEAFF. Written as DNA, the CDR3 is TGTGCCAGCAGCTTGGTGGGACAGGGAGGTACTGAAGCTTTCTTT. This sequence joins TRBV5-4 and TRBJ1-1, with 9 bases that match TRBD1. The CDR3 covers 15 residues. Per germline, CDR1 SGHNT and CDR2 YYREEE (reference sequence). Losses at the gene ends were 0 bases for V and 5 bases for J; bases not matched to a gene: 5.

The chain combines TRBV28 with TRBJ1-2; 7 bases align to TRBD1. Germline assignment: CDR1 MDHEN and CDR2 SYDVKM. The CDR3 has 11 residues. The V gene end was trimmed by 8 bases and the J gene end by 4 bases; junction bases not matched to a gene: 1. The CDR3 DNA follows: TGTGCCAGCGGACAGGTCTATGGCTACACCTTC. It codes for CASGQVYGYTF.

The rearrangement joins TRBV7-2 to TRBJ1-2; the match to TRBD1 covers 10 bases. Germline trimming cut 5 bases from V and 0 bases from J; bases unmatched to any gene: 9. Germline V gives CDR1 SGHTA, CDR2 FQGNSA. The CDR3 totals 17 residues. CDR3 coding DNA: TGTGCCAGCAGCACCCGACAGGGGGCCACCTCTAACTATGGCTACACCTTC. This codes for CASSTRQGATSNYGYTF.

The rearrangement links TRBV7-2 to TRBJ1-6; D is unclear. The CDR3 extends over 17 amino acids. Germline CDR1 reads SGHTA; CDR2 reads FQGNSA. The V end was cut by 1 base, the J end by 4 bases, with 14 bases between. DNA for the CDR3: TGTGCCAGCAGCTTAGATTTGGCTGGAAGGTATAATTCACCCCTCCACTTT. Protein sequence: CASSLDLAGRYNSPLHF.

This clone was seen once. The V gene is TRBV2, the J gene TRBJ2-7, with unresolved D. The CDR3 is made up of 11 amino acids. V was pared by 4 bases and J by 4 bases, with 5 bases between. Germline V gene data show CDR1 as SNHLY and CDR2 as FYNNEI. CDR3 in DNA: TGTGCCAGCAGTGTAGTTTACGAGCAGTACTTC. It translates to CASSVVYEQYF. The full variable domain, with the rest looked up from reference TRBV2 and TRBJ2-7, is EPEVTQTPSHQVTQMGQEVILRCVPISNHLYFYWYRQILGQKVEFLVSFYNNEISEKSEIFDDQFSVERPDGSNFTLKIRSTKLEDSAMYFCASSVVYEQYFGPGTRLTVT.

The chain carries TRBV7-9 and TRBJ2-7, with TRBD2 identical over 11 bases. V was clipped by 5 bases and J by 3 bases; unmatched bases: 9. CDR1 and CDR2 (germline): SEHNR, FQNEAQ (reference sequence). The CDR3 extends over 16 amino acids. The chain's CDR3 is CASSASPGLAVYEQYF. The DNA of the CDR3 is TGTGCCAGCAGCGCATCACCGGGACTAGCGGTCTACGAGCAGTACTTC.

V is TRBV11-3 and J is TRBJ2-7; D possibly matches TRBD1 or TRBD2 (6 bases each). CDR1 and CDR2 from the germline V gene are SGHNT and YENEEA. The CDR3 sequence is 15 residues long. Trimming pared 5 bases from V and 0 bases from J, leaving 14 bases between. For the CDR3, the DNA is TGTGCCAGCAGCCCGCAGGGGAGGACCTCCTACGAGCAGTACTTC. Translation gives CASSPQGRTSYEQYF.

The chain employs TRBV28 and TRBJ1-2; D is uncertain. The CDR3 contains 11 residues. V was cut by 8 bases and J by 0 bases, with 4 bases left in between. Germline V lookup: CDR1 MDHEN, CDR2 SYDVKM. The CDR3 protein is CASGANYGYTF. DNA of the CDR3: TGTGCCAGCGGGGCTAACTATGGCTACACCTTC.